Below, 32 T cell receptor beta chains from the same sample are listed, as sequenced in a study of graft-versus-host responses after intestinal transplantation. The antigens these receptors bind are not known. Some clones are missing from TCRdb's copy, which holds only in-frame ones; the method was immunoSEQ multiplex PCR. Altogether 55,000 to 80,000 clones are present, 90% to 95% being singletons, with the ten largest covering about 1.7%. Sequences were derived from unstimulated CD8+ T cells sorted from spleen or lymph node cells, sampled before transplant. These receptors were obtained from a human donor who was the organ donor for an intestinal transplant.

In this sample, this clone turned up once. The rearrangement joins TRBV5-1 to TRBJ2-1; 14 positions match TRBD2. Trimming removed 2 bases from V and 15 bases from J; junction bases left unmatched: 7. CDR1 SGHRS and CDR2 YFSETQ come from the germline V gene. This CDR3 region has 14 residues. CDR3 DNA: TGCGCCAGCAGCTTCCGACTAGCGGGAGGGCCGGTGTTCTTC. Its protein is CASSFRLAGGPVFF.

This chain connects TRBV27 to TRBJ2-5, with TRBD1 identical over 7 bases. The germline CDR1 and CDR2 sequences are MNHEY and SMNVEV (reference sequence). The CDR3 covers 14 residues. The trim removed 1 base at V and 3 bases at J, leaving 2 bases unmatched. The CDR3: CASSLLGGEETQYF. In nucleotides, the CDR3 is TGTGCCAGCAGTTTATTAGGGGGCGAAGAGACCCAGTACTTC.

The V call is TRBV13, the J call TRBJ2-1, with 8 bases that match TRBD2. The junction had 4 bases not matched to a gene; V was cut back by 4 bases and J by 8 bases. This CDR3 is 13 amino acids long. The germline V gene has CDR1 PRHDT and CDR2 FYEKMQ (reference sequence). CDR3 in amino acids: CASSYGTSHEQFF. CDR3 DNA: TGTGCCAGCAGCTACGGGACTAGTCATGAGCAGTTCTTC.

The chain is built from TRBV25-1 and TRBJ2-7; unclear D gene. The V end was cut by 0 bases, the J end by 5 bases, with 14 bases between. Germline assignment: CDR1 MGHDK and CDR2 SYGVNS. The CDR3 runs 15 residues. CDR3 DNA sequence: TGTGCCAGCAGTGAATATAGCTTTTCCGGTGACGAGCAGTACTTC. Protein: CASSEYSFSGDEQYF.

This clone was observed once. The chain employs TRBV7-9 and TRBJ2-7, with D possibly matching TRBD2 (6 bases). The CDR3 sequence is 14 residues long. Trimming pared 6 bases from V and 0 bases from J, leaving 12 bases between. Germline V gives CDR1 SEHNR, CDR2 FQNEAQ (reference sequence). CDR3 region: CASRPAGSSYEQYF. CDR3 coding DNA: TGTGCCAGCAGGCCCGCCGGGAGCTCCTACGAGCAGTACTTC.

V gene TRBV9 combines with J gene TRBJ2-7; possible D gene TRBD1, 5 bases. There are 12 residues in the CDR3. Trimming removed 3 bases at V and 4 bases at J, with 8 bases between. Germline assignment: CDR1 SGDLS and CDR2 YYNGEE. The CDR3 coding sequence is TGTGCCAGCAGCGGGCAGGGATACGAGCAGTACTTC. Its protein product is CASSGQGYEQYF.

This rearrangement joins TRBV2 to TRBJ2-7; D perhaps matches TRBD1 (6 bases). The CDR3 spans 17 residues. V lost 3 bases, J lost 0 bases, and 18 bases lay in between. Germline V gene sequence: CDR1 SNHLY, CDR2 FYNNEI. CDR3 residues: CASSETRTGLISYEQYF. The DNA for the CDR3 is TGTGCCAGCAGTGAGACGCGTACAGGGTTGATCTCCTACGAGCAGTACTTC.

The rearrangement joins TRBV2 to TRBJ2-7; 8 bases agree with TRBD1. The CDR3 length is 14 residues. The V and J ends lost 6 bases and 3 bases, in that order; junction bases with no gene match: 7. Germline V gives CDR1 SNHLY, CDR2 FYNNEI. CDR3 in amino acids: CASRREQGVYEQYF. The CDR3 nucleotides read TGTGCCAGCAGAAGAGAACAGGGGGTCTACGAGCAGTACTTC.

This chain joins TRBV7-3 and TRBJ2-1; 13 bases match TRBD2. In germline, CDR1 is SGHTA, CDR2 FQGTGA. Trimming cost V 2 bases and J 11 bases; bases outside gene matches: 21. CDR3 length equals 20 residues. CDR3 DNA sequence: TGTGCCAGCAGCTTATTCCCCTCTAGTCCCCCGGGACTAGCGGGATTCCAGCAGTTCTTC. Amino acids: CASSLFPSSPPGLAGFQQFF.

This sequence joins TRBV5-4 and TRBJ2-7; weak D call: TRBD1 (6 bases). The CDR3 length is 14 residues. The germline gives CDR1 SGHNT, CDR2 YYREEE (reference sequence). V dropped 4 bases and J dropped 4 bases, with 15 bases sitting between them. CDR3 loop: CASSGPDRWYEQYF. The DNA of the CDR3 is TGTGCCAGCAGCGGTCCGGACAGATGGTACGAGCAGTACTTC.

The chain is built from TRBV6-5 and TRBJ1-2; D remains ambiguous. Germline CDR1 reads MNHEY; CDR2 reads SVGAGI. This CDR3 contains 14 residues. The V end lost 3 bases, the J end lost 0 bases, and 8 bases lay between the germline ends. The CDR3 sequence: CASSYNGANYGYTF. The CDR3 DNA reads TGTGCCAGCAGTTATAACGGGGCTAACTATGGCTACACCTTC.

V is TRBV28 and J is TRBJ2-7; 8 bases map to TRBD1. CDR3 length: 12 amino acids. Trimming removed 5 bases from V and 5 bases from J; junction bases left unmatched: 2. Germline-derived CDR1 and CDR2 are MDHEN and SYDVKM. CDR3 bases: TGTGCCAGCAGTCCAGGGGGCCACGAGCAGTACTTC. Translation: CASSPGGHEQYF.

J is TRBJ2-3 and V is TRBV7-3, with TRBD2 identical over 8 bases. The junction had 9 bases not matched to a gene; V was cut back by 0 bases and J by 1 base. The CDR3 has 18 residues. In germline, CDR1 is SGHTA, CDR2 FQGTGA. The CDR3 coding sequence is TGTGCCAGCAGCTTAACTTACCAAGCGGGGGACCGCACAGATACGCAGTATTTT. Its protein is CASSLTYQAGDRTDTQYF.

The chain joins TRBV27 to TRBJ1-4; 9 positions match TRBD1. Germline CDR1 MNHEY, CDR2 SMNVEV (reference sequence). The CDR3 extends over 18 amino acids. With V trimmed by 2 bases and J by 8 bases, 15 bases remained unmatched. In nucleotides, the CDR3 is TGTGCCAGCAGTTTAGTCCGGGACAGGGCTTTCTTATACGAAAAACTGTTTTTT. Translating it yields CASSLVRDRAFLYEKLFF. The entire variable domain, with the rest obtained from reference TRBV27 and TRBJ1-4, is as follows: EAQVTQNPRYLITVTGKKLTVTCSQNMNHEYMSWYRQDPGLGLRQIYYSMNVEVTDKGDVPEGYKVSRKEKRNFPLILESPSPNQTSLYFCASSLVRDRAFLYEKLFFGSGTQLSVL.

The rearrangement uses TRBV11-2 and TRBJ2-5; 14 bases map to TRBD2. V was pared by 1 base and J by 5 bases, with 6 bases of the junction left unmatched. The germline gives CDR1 SGHAT, CDR2 FQNNGV. The CDR3 has 17 amino acids. This CDR3 is CASSLGTSGRFVETQYF. CDR3 nucleotide sequence: TGTGCCAGCAGCTTAGGGACTAGCGGGAGGTTCGTGGAGACCCAGTACTTC.

The chain couples TRBV7-8 to TRBJ2-7; D ambiguous. Trimming removed 5 bases at V and 5 bases at J, with 16 bases between. This CDR3 spans 14 amino acids. Per the germline V gene, CDR1 is SGHVS and CDR2 is FQNEAQ. The DNA of the CDR3 is TGTGCCAGCAGCACGAGAATTGTTCCCCACGAGCAGTACTTC. Protein product: CASSTRIVPHEQYF.

This clone was seen a few times. The genes are TRBV2 and TRBJ1-4; D is uncertain. CDR1 and CDR2 (germline): SNHLY, FYNNEI. CDR3 size: 12 residues. V lost 8 bases and J lost 5, with 9 bases in between. The CDR3 coding sequence is TGTGCCAGCGAAGAGGAGAATGAAAAACTGTTTTTT. The encoded protein is CASEEENEKLFF.

The rearrangement joins TRBV6-5 to TRBJ2-2, with 7 bases fitting TRBD1. This CDR3 has 16 amino acids. Trimming cost V 3 bases and J 2 bases; bases outside gene matches: 6. Germline assignment: CDR1 MNHEY and CDR2 SVGAGI. CDR3 protein: CASSYTGTVNTGELFF. The DNA for the CDR3 is TGTGCCAGCAGTTATACCGGGACAGTAAACACCGGGGAGCTGTTTTTT.

This chain connects TRBV13 to TRBJ1-5, with D possibly TRBD1 on 6 matching bases. Looked up from germline, CDR1 is PRHDT and CDR2 is FYEKMQ (reference sequence). This CDR3 has 13 residues. Trimming cost V 0 bases and J 9 bases, with 9 bases left between them. CDR3 protein: CASSLGPGAPQHF. CDR3 nucleotides: TGTGCCAGCAGCTTAGGGCCAGGGGCGCCCCAGCATTTT.

The chain links TRBV6-5 to TRBJ1-1; tentative D call: TRBD1 (5 bases). Germline V lookup: CDR1 MNHEY, CDR2 SVGAGI. This CDR3 is built from 15 residues. Trimming stripped 1 base from V and 2 bases from J, with 11 bases between. The CDR3 loop reads CASSYFGRANTEAFF. CDR3 bases: TGTGCCAGCAGTTACTTTGGCAGGGCAAACACTGAAGCTTTCTTT.

The genes are TRBV28 and TRBJ1-1; D remains unclear. This CDR3 has 13 amino acids. Deletions cut 6 bases from V and 4 bases from J, with 12 bases between. Per germline, CDR1 MDHEN and CDR2 SYDVKM. The DNA for the CDR3 is TGTGCCAGCAGCCCGCTAGTGGGCACTGAAGCTTTCTTT. Translated: CASSPLVGTEAFF.

As regards this clone: The same CDR3 arises from other DNA sequences in this sample as well. The chain carries TRBV6-1 and TRBJ2-1; D is undetermined. V was cut by 4 bases and J by 5 bases, with 15 bases left in between. This CDR3 spans 15 amino acids. Germline V CDR1 and CDR2: MNHNS, SASEGT. The DNA of the CDR3 is TGTGCCAGCAGTGTAAGAGACACCCGCAACAATGAGCAGTTCTTC. Translation: CASSVRDTRNNEQFF.

This clone is a singleton in its sample. This chain's CDR3 is CAVSRHTYEQYF. The DNA for the CDR3 is TGTGCTGTAAGCCGTCATACCTACGAGCAGTACTTC. J is TRBJ2-7 and V is TRBV5-3; D not certain. TRBV5-3 is an open reading frame, and its role is uncertain. This CDR3 is built from 12 residues.

The rearrangement joins TRBV28 to TRBJ2-5; 10 bases match TRBD2. The CDR3 contains 14 residues. Germline CDR1 reads MDHEN; CDR2 reads SYDVKM. The junction had 5 bases not matched to a gene; V was cut back by 5 bases and J by 5 bases. This chain's CDR3 is CASSPSGSEETQYF. CDR3 nucleotides: TGTGCCAGCAGTCCTAGCGGGAGCGAGGAGACCCAGTACTTC.

This clone showed up just once. This rearrangement joins TRBV7-2 to TRBJ2-1; D is perhaps TRBD1 (5 bases). The V gene's germline CDR1 is SGHTA and CDR2 FQGNSA. Trimming took off 6 bases at V and 0 bases at J, with 15 bases between the two ends. The CDR3 has 16 residues. The CDR3 protein is CASRGGTGNSYNEQFF. The CDR3 coding sequence is TGTGCCAGCAGGGGCGGAACAGGAAACTCCTACAATGAGCAGTTCTTC.

V is TRBV19 and J is TRBJ2-5, with 8 nucleotides matching TRBD2. TRBJ2-7 matches the DNA end more closely, so the J call is doubtful. The CDR3 loop spans 13 amino acids. Germline-derived CDR1 and CDR2 are LNHDA and SQIVND (reference sequence). The CDR3 region has the DNA TGTGCCAGTAGCCCCGGGGGGGTATACGAGCAGTACTTC. Its translation is CASSPGGVYEQYF.

V and J are TRBV19 and TRBJ2-7; possible D gene TRBD1, 5 bases. The length of the CDR3 is 12 residues. V was clipped by 8 bases and J by 1 base, with 9 bases between them. Germline loops: CDR1 LNHDA, CDR2 SQIVND (reference sequence). The DNA for the CDR3 is TGTGCCAGTGGGGCCCCGTCCTACGAGCAGTACTTC. Amino acid sequence: CASGAPSYEQYF.

The chain couples TRBV27 to TRBJ2-1; TRBD1 matches at 11 bases. Losses at the gene ends were 4 bases for V and 5 bases for J; bases not matched to a gene: 4. Germline CDR1 is MNHEY and CDR2 is SMNVEV (reference sequence). The CDR3 sequence is 15 residues long. Here the CDR3 DNA reads TGTGCCAGCAGTTCAGGACAGGGGGCCCACAATGAGCAGTTCTTC. Its protein is CASSSGQGAHNEQFF.

This chain uses TRBV29-1 with TRBJ2-2; 8 positions match TRBD2. The CDR3 consists of 13 residues. CDR1 and CDR2 from the germline V gene are SQVTM and ANQGSEA. With 6 bases clipped from V and 3 bases from J, the junction kept 3 bases outside the gene matches. The chain's CDR3 is CSVAGGDTGELFF. The CDR3 DNA reads as TGCAGCGTCGCCGGGGGGGACACCGGGGAGCTGTTTTTT.

CDR3 region: CASTGLSEKLFF. CDR3 nucleotide sequence: TGTGCCAGCACAGGACTGTCTGAAAAACTGTTTTTT. The rearrangement links TRBV28 to TRBJ1-4; D uncertain. V lost 7 bases to trimming and J lost 7 bases, with 10 bases between them. Germline assignment: CDR1 MDHEN and CDR2 SYDVKM. This CDR3 is 12 amino acids long.

V gene TRBV28 combines with J gene TRBJ2-7; possibly TRBD1 for D (6 bases). Germline V gives CDR1 MDHEN, CDR2 SYDVKM. The CDR3 sequence is 14 residues long. Trimming removed 4 bases at V and 4 bases at J, with 14 bases between. CDR3 in DNA: TGTGCCAGCAGTTGGGGCAGGGGCTCTTACGAGCAGTACTTC. This translates into CASSWGRGSYEQYF.

The chain is built from TRBV6-1 and TRBJ2-1, with 8 bases aligning to TRBD2. The germline gives CDR1 MNHNS, CDR2 SASEGT. The V gene end was trimmed by 1 base and the J gene end by 3 bases; junction bases not matched to a gene: 2. This CDR3 spans 15 amino acids. This CDR3 reads CASSEVAGGYNEQFF. CDR3 sequence (DNA): TGTGCCAGCAGTGAAGTGGCGGGAGGCTACAATGAGCAGTTCTTC.